The next 5 T cell receptor beta chains were all read from a single sample in a study of T cell responses to AZD1222 COVID-19 vaccine. TCRdb's table, derived via immunoSEQ multiplex PCR, lists solely in-frame clones and lacks some. The sample comprises fewer than 95,000 clones, around 87% of which are singletons, and about 31% rests with the top ten. The specimen comprised peripheral blood, sampled on day 0 of AZD1222 vaccination. These TCRs come from an adult in good health.

The CDR3 sequence: CASSVSGGLGGKNIQYF. In DNA, the CDR3 is TGTGCCAGCAGCGTCTCCGGGGGCCTTGGGGGCAAAAACATTCAGTACTTC. The chain combines TRBV9 with TRBJ2-4; D is possibly TRBD1 or TRBD2 (6 bases each). V dropped 2 bases and J dropped 3 bases, with 18 bases sitting between them. The CDR3 has 17 residues. The germline CDR1 and CDR2 sequences are SGDLS and YYNGEE.

The rearrangement links TRBV6-2 or TRBV6-3 to TRBJ1-2; the match to TRBD1 covers 7 bases. After removal of 5 bases from V and 5 bases from J, the junction contained 8 bases not matched to a gene. Germline CDR1 reads MNHEY; CDR2 reads SVGEGT. The CDR3 consists of 14 residues. CDR3 bases: TGTGCCAGCAGTGCGTTTGGGACAGTATATGGCTACACCTTC. It codes for CASSAFGTVYGYTF.

The chain joins TRBV9 to TRBJ2-1, with TRBD2 matching 9 bases. Looked up from germline, CDR1 is SGDLS and CDR2 is YYNGEE. Unmatched junction bases numbered 2, after V lost 0 bases and J lost 7 bases. The CDR3 is 14 residues long. The CDR3 protein is CASSVGTSDNEQFF. The DNA of the CDR3 is TGTGCCAGCAGCGTAGGGACTAGCGATAATGAGCAGTTCTTC.

This chain links TRBV28 with TRBJ2-7; D is perhaps TRBD1 (5 bases). CDR3 length: 14 residues. CDR1 is MDHEN and CDR2 is SYDVKM in the germline V gene. The V gene lost 8 bases and the J gene lost 0 bases, with 14 bases spanning the gap. The CDR3 here is CASGRGLSSYEQYF. The CDR3 nucleotides are TGTGCCAGCGGAAGGGGCCTCAGCTCCTACGAGCAGTACTTC.

The gene calls are TRBV28 and TRBJ1-2; TRBD1 agrees at 7 bases. Germline V CDR1 and CDR2: MDHEN, SYDVKM. J was trimmed by 3 bases and V by 6 bases; bases with no gene match: 7. The CDR3 length is 14 residues. CDR3 coding DNA: TGTGCCAGCAGCCTCGGAGGGACAGACTATGGCTACACCTTC. It yields the protein CASSLGGTDYGYTF.